One sample yielded the 28 T cell receptor beta chains listed below, sequenced in a study of T-cell reconstitution after alpha-beta-depleted transplantation in children. Using unique molecular identifiers, the investigators prepared the TCRbeta library. TCRdb analysed the PCR reads with MiXCR anew, one entry per CDR3 protein. The table lists about 250,000 distinct CDR3 sequences, around 25% of them singletons. The sample was PBMCs, mostly from graft donor cells, taken 360 days after TCRalphabeta/CD19-depleted stem cell transplant. Every receptor here comes from a female patient aged 2-9 years who had a stem cell transplant for congenital amegakaryocytic thrombocytopenia, so the T cells may come from the graft donor.

This clonotype came up a few times. The CDR3 here is CASSFNRGAEQYF. In nucleotides, the CDR3 is TGTGCCAGCAGTTTTAACAGGGGGGCCGAGCAGTACTTC. The chain uses TRBV12-3 or TRBV12-4 and TRBJ2-7, with 8 positions matching TRBD1. The CDR3 runs 13 residues. V dropped 3 bases and J dropped 6; count of bases not matched to a gene: 4.

The chain links TRBV18 to TRBJ2-7; no clear D gene. The CDR3 spans 16 residues. CDR1 KGHSH and CDR2 LQKENI come from the germline V gene. V lost 2 bases and J lost 5, with 19 bases in between. The CDR3 region is CASSPERGRKDHEQYF. CDR3 bases: TGTGCCAGCTCACCAGAAAGAGGCAGAAAGGACCACGAGCAGTACTTC.

This chain links TRBV5-1 with TRBJ1-1; possibly TRBD1 for D (5 bases). CDR3 length equals 14 residues. V lost 4 bases to trimming and J lost 1 base, with 11 bases between them. Germline CDR1 and CDR2: SGHRS and YFSETQ. CDR3 in amino acids: CASSASGGNTEAFF. The CDR3 nucleotides are TGCGCCAGCAGCGCCTCGGGGGGGAACACTGAAGCTTTCTTT.

The chain carries TRBV6-5 and TRBJ2-1, with 13 bases matching TRBD2. Per germline, CDR1 MNHEY and CDR2 SVGAGI. V was pared by 1 base and J by 10 bases, with 4 bases of the junction left unmatched. This CDR3 contains 15 residues. The CDR3 protein is CASSYLGTSGNEQFF. CDR3 bases: TGTGCCAGCAGTTACTTAGGGACTAGCGGGAACGAGCAGTTCTTC.

Ten or more counts support this clonotype. This rearrangement joins TRBV20-1 to TRBJ2-1; D call uncertain. Germline V gene data show CDR1 as DFQATT and CDR2 as SNEGSKA (reference sequence). This CDR3 comprises 11 residues. Trimming stripped 5 bases from V and 9 bases from J, with 11 bases between. CDR3 in amino acids: CSAPFLGEQFF. DNA for the CDR3: TGCAGTGCTCCCTTTCTGGGTGAGCAGTTCTTC.

The rearrangement uses TRBV2 and TRBJ1-5, with a tentative D call TRBD1 (5 bases). CDR3 length: 14 amino acids. V was clipped by 4 bases and J by 2 bases, with 9 bases between them. CDR1 and CDR2 (germline): SNHLY, FYNNEI. CDR3 coding DNA: TGTGCCAGCAGTGGGGGGATGGGCAATCAGCCCCAGCATTTT. Residues: CASSGGMGNQPQHF.

This clonotype has just a few counts. Written as DNA, the CDR3 is TGTGCCAGCACCCTGGACACCGAATCCTACGAGCAGTACTTC. Translating gives CASTLDTESYEQYF. The chain joins TRBV6-2 or TRBV6-3 to TRBJ2-7; perhaps TRBD1 as D (5 bases). This CDR3 spans 14 amino acids. CDR1 MNHEY and CDR2 SVGEGT come from the germline V gene. V was clipped by 7 bases and J by 1 base, with 14 bases between them.

J is TRBJ2-7 and V is TRBV6-1; D could derive from TRBD1 or TRBD2 (6 bases each). The CDR3 contains 14 residues. Germline V gene lookup returns CDR1 MNHNS and CDR2 SASEGT. V dropped 5 bases and J dropped 9 bases, with 20 bases sitting between them. The CDR3 protein is CASSLRRPGAAQYF. In DNA, the CDR3 is TGTGCCAGCAGTCTCCGTCGGCCGGGGGCCGCGCAGTACTTC.

This rearrangement joins TRBV3-1 to TRBJ2-3; D is perhaps TRBD1 (6 bases). The germline gives CDR1 LGHDT, CDR2 YNNKEL (reference sequence). CDR3 length: 16 residues. The ends were cut back, 5 bases at V and 3 bases at J, with 18 bases in the middle. The CDR3 bases are TGTGCCAGCAGCTACCACAGGGTGAAGGAGACAGATACGCAGTATTTT. Amino acids: CASSYHRVKETDTQYF.

V gene TRBV2 combines with J gene TRBJ2-3; a weak D match, TRBD1 (6 bases). Trimming left V 7 bases short and J 0 bases short, with 14 bases between. Germline loops: CDR1 SNHLY, CDR2 FYNNEI. The CDR3 length is 15 residues. In DNA form, the CDR3 reads TGTGCCAGCACCCGCGACAGGCGAAGCACAGATACGCAGTATTTT. Translation gives CASTRDRRSTDTQYF.

This clonotype was observed a few times. The chain is built from TRBV28 and TRBJ2-3; perhaps TRBD2 as D (6 bases). This CDR3 comprises 14 residues. Germline assignment: CDR1 MDHEN and CDR2 SYDVKM. With 2 bases removed from V and 8 bases from J, the gap between germline ends came to 14 bases. DNA for the CDR3: TGTGCCAGCAGTTTACAAAAGTTAGCGGTTACGCAGTATTTT. This translates into CASSLQKLAVTQYF.

The rearrangement joins TRBV29-1 to TRBJ1-2; 9 positions match TRBD1. The junction had 14 bases not matched to a gene; V was cut back by 6 bases and J by 6 bases. The CDR3 runs to 15 residues. CDR1 and CDR2 from the germline V gene are SQVTM and ANQGSEA. Written as DNA, the CDR3 is TGCAGCGTGGCAACCGGGACAGGGCACCCGAATGGCTACACCTTC. It translates to CSVATGTGHPNGYTF.

The genes are TRBV10-2 and TRBJ2-7, with D maybe TRBD1 (5 bases). The ends were cut back, 6 bases at V and 3 bases at J, with 6 bases in the middle. The CDR3 sequence is 11 residues long. Germline V gene data show CDR1 as WSHSY and CDR2 as SAAADI. The chain's CDR3 is CASRTGYEQYF. CDR3 sequence (DNA): TGCGCCAGCAGAACAGGCTACGAGCAGTACTTC.

J is TRBJ2-2 and V is TRBV7-2, with D perhaps given as TRBD1 or TRBD2 (5 bases each). Looked up from germline, CDR1 is SGHTA and CDR2 is FQGNSA. This CDR3 is 16 amino acids long. V gave up 3 bases and J gave up 2 bases, with 13 bases separating them. CDR3 in amino acids: CASSLIRDPNTGELFF. The CDR3 DNA follows: TGTGCCAGCAGCTTGATTCGGGACCCTAACACCGGGGAGCTGTTTTTT.

This clonotype was seen a few times. The chain recombines TRBV4-1 with TRBJ2-7; D gene ambiguous. The V end was cut by 0 bases, the J end by 6 bases, with 12 bases between. Germline V gene sequence: CDR1 MGHRA, CDR2 YSYEKL. The CDR3 is 14 residues long. CDR3 DNA: TGCGCCAGCAGCCAAGATTTAGCCGACCCCGAGCAGTACTTC. It codes for CASSQDLADPEQYF.

The chain uses TRBV20-1 and TRBJ2-2, with 8 bases aligning to TRBD1. The V gene end was trimmed by 2 bases and the J gene end by 4 bases; junction bases not matched to a gene: 12. This CDR3 has 17 residues. The germline CDR1 and CDR2 sequences are DFQATT and SNEGSKA (reference sequence). This chain's CDR3 is CSARPQGSGGFTGELFF. CDR3 DNA: TGCAGTGCTAGACCCCAGGGGTCAGGGGGCTTCACCGGGGAGCTGTTTTTT.

This clonotype was observed a single time. This chain links TRBV2 with TRBJ1-6, with D maybe TRBD1 (6 bases). Trimming removed 1 base from V and 10 bases from J, with 14 bases in between. This CDR3 has 15 residues. Germline V gives CDR1 SNHLY, CDR2 FYNNEI. The CDR3 sequence is CASSEGGGGNSPLHF. DNA of the CDR3: TGTGCCAGCAGTGAAGGCGGAGGGGGAAACTCACCCCTCCACTTT.

V and J are TRBV28 and TRBJ2-7; D call uncertain. There are 12 residues in the CDR3. CDR1 and CDR2 from the germline V gene are MDHEN and SYDVKM. The ends were cut back, 5 bases at V and 4 bases at J, with 9 bases in the middle. This chain's CDR3 is CASSQIPYEQYF. The CDR3, as DNA: TGTGCCAGCAGTCAAATTCCTTACGAGCAGTACTTC.

This clonotype came up a few times. The chain links TRBV5-1 to TRBJ2-3; D unresolved. Germline-derived CDR1 and CDR2 are SGHRS and YFSETQ. The CDR3 totals 14 residues. V shed 1 base and J shed 0 bases, with 6 bases lying between them. For the CDR3, the DNA is TGCGCCAGCAGCTTGCAGACTAGCACAGATACGCAGTATTTT. This codes for CASSLQTSTDTQYF. Drawing the rest from reference TRBV5-1 and TRBJ2-3, the complete variable domain is KAGVTQTPRYLIKTRGQQVTLSCSPISGHRSVSWYQQTPGQGLQFLFEYFSETQRNKGNFPGRFSGRQFSNSRSEMNVSTLELGDSALYLCASSLQTSTDTQYFGPGTRLTVL.

This chain uses TRBV19 with TRBJ2-5, with a weak D call TRBD2 (5 bases). Germline assignment: CDR1 LNHDA and CDR2 SQIVND (reference sequence). This CDR3 spans 14 amino acids. V lost 5 bases and J lost 1, with 11 bases in between. CDR3 amino acids: CASSRRAGQETQYF. The CDR3 bases are TGTGCCAGTAGTCGCCGGGCGGGCCAAGAGACCCAGTACTTC. Complete variable domain (other parts from reference TRBV19 and TRBJ2-5): DGGITQSPKYLFRKEGQNVTLSCEQNLNHDAMYWYRQDPGQGLRLIYYSQIVNDFQKGDIAEGYSVSREKKESFPLTVTSAQKNPTAFYLCASSRRAGQETQYFGPGTRLLVL.

The V gene is TRBV3-1, the J gene TRBJ1-1; D is undetermined. Per the germline V gene, CDR1 is LGHDT and CDR2 is YNNKEL (reference sequence). V lost 3 bases, J lost 2 bases, and 7 bases lay in between. The CDR3 is made up of 13 amino acids. For the CDR3, the DNA is TGTGCCAGCAGCCAGTCCCCAAACACTGAAGCTTTCTTT. Translation gives CASSQSPNTEAFF.

The J gene is TRBJ1-2, the V gene TRBV7-9, with D perhaps matching TRBD1 (6 bases). V shed 5 bases and J shed 5 bases, with 18 bases lying between them. The germline V gene has CDR1 SEHNR and CDR2 FQNEAQ (reference sequence). The CDR3 covers 15 residues. The CDR3 DNA is TGTGCCAGCAGCCCACCTTGGGGGGCATGGTATGGCTACACCTTC. Amino acids: CASSPPWGAWYGYTF. The full variable domain, in which reference TRBV7-9 and TRBJ1-2 provide the parts outside the CDR3, is DTGVSQNPRHKITKRGQNVTFRCDPISEHNRLYWYRQTLGQGPEFLTYFQNEAQLEKSRLLSDRFSAERPKGSFSTLEIQRTEQGDSAMYLCASSPPWGAWYGYTFGSGTRLTVV.

This chain links TRBV20-1 with TRBJ2-3, with 10 positions matching TRBD2. CDR3 length equals 16 residues. V lost 3 bases and J lost 5; bases outside the gene matches: 11. CDR1 and CDR2 from the germline V gene are DFQATT and SNEGSKA (reference sequence). CDR3 bases: TGCAGTGCTAGTTCACTAGCGGGGCGGGGTGGAGATACGCAGTATTTT. Protein: CSASSLAGRGGDTQYF.

The CDR3 sequence is CASSLRGIGEKLFF. Written as DNA, the CDR3 is TGTGCCAGCAGTTTACGGGGGATTGGGGAAAAACTGTTTTTT. This chain links TRBV12-3 or TRBV12-4 with TRBJ1-4, with a weak D call TRBD1 (5 bases). The CDR3 has 14 residues. Trimming cost V 2 bases and J 8 bases, with 12 bases left between them.

This clonotype was counted only a few times. V is TRBV9 and J is TRBJ2-1; tentative D call: TRBD2 (6 bases). V was clipped by 1 base and J by 9 bases, with 23 bases between them. The CDR3 covers 17 residues. The germline CDR1 and CDR2 sequences are SGDLS and YYNGEE. Here the CDR3 reads CASSVYGGNLGDFEQFF. CDR3 nucleotides: TGTGCCAGCAGCGTATACGGCGGGAACCTCGGCGATTTTGAGCAGTTCTTC.

This clonotype was counted only a few times. The chain joins TRBV4-2 to TRBJ1-1; D not certain. Trimming took 3 bases from V and 0 from J, leaving 11 bases between them. The V gene's germline CDR1 is LGHNA and CDR2 YNFKEQ. This CDR3 contains 15 residues. The CDR3: CASSQRAQMNTEAFF. CDR3 DNA sequence: TGTGCCAGCAGCCAGAGAGCCCAGATGAACACTGAAGCTTTCTTT.

This clonotype appeared a single time. The chain employs TRBV19 and TRBJ2-1, with TRBD1 as a possible D gene (5 bases). CDR3 size: 16 residues. The germline V and J ends were trimmed by 5 bases and 1 base, with 15 bases remaining between them. CDR1 is LNHDA, CDR2 SQIVND, per germline (reference sequence). DNA of the CDR3: TGTGCCAGTAGTCCAATCGACAGATCGTCCTACAATGAGCAGTTCTTC. This translates into CASSPIDRSSYNEQFF.

Many counts were recorded for this clonotype. The rearrangement links TRBV4-3 to TRBJ2-2; TRBD2 agrees at 7 bases. Losses at the gene ends were 1 base for V and 4 bases for J; bases not matched to a gene: 3. CDR3 length: 15 residues. Germline V gene data show CDR1 as LGHNA and CDR2 as YSLEER. As DNA, the CDR3 is TGCGCCAGCAGCCAAGGGACTAGACCCACCGGGGAGCTGTTTTTT. Translated: CASSQGTRPTGELFF.